This is a list of T cell receptor beta chains from one sample in a study of naive and memory T cell subsets. One entry per CDR3 protein, called by TCRdb with MiXCR from the UMI-ligation and nested PCR reads. The table shows some 4,500 distinct CDR3 sequences, with 7.2% occurring only once. The material sequenced was CD4+ TEMRA cells from blood. The receptors were sampled from a human donor in good health. The CDR3 runs from the conserved cysteine through the conserved F or W. The order of the fields is J gene, V gene, D gene, clone size, CDR3 protein, CDR3 DNA. D genes are given only for firm matches. Size is stated for part of the rows, as once, few or many counts, or as a class when the clone is expanded.

j_gene: TRBJ1-3
v_gene: TRBV3-1
d_gene: NA
abundance: many
CDR3aa: CASSQEQRLTGNTIYF
CDR3nt: TGTGCCAGCAGCCAAGAACAGCGATTGACTGGAAACACCATATATTTT

j_gene: TRBJ2-1
v_gene: TRBV19
d_gene: TRBD2
abundance: NA
CDR3aa: CASSIAGTTYNEQFF
CDR3nt: TGTGCCAGTAGCATAGCGGGAACTACCTACAATGAGCAGTTCTTC

j_gene: TRBJ2-7
v_gene: TRBV27
d_gene: NA
abundance: NA
CDR3aa: CASSLGVPSYEQYF
CDR3nt: TGTGCCAGCAGTTTAGGCGTACCCTCCTACGAGCAGTACTTC

j_gene: TRBJ2-5
v_gene: TRBV5-4
d_gene: NA
abundance: NA
CDR3aa: CASSRVQGSGETQYF
CDR3nt: TGTGCCAGCAGCAGAGTACAGGGTTCGGGAGAGACCCAGTACTTC

j_gene: TRBJ2-1
v_gene: TRBV5-1
d_gene: TRBD2
abundance: NA
CDR3aa: CASSPPAGGTDEQFF
CDR3nt: TGCGCCAGCAGCCCCCCAGCGGGAGGGACCGATGAGCAGTTCTTC

j_gene: TRBJ1-2
v_gene: TRBV10-3
d_gene: NA
abundance: few
CDR3aa: CAISEPGTVYGYTF
CDR3nt: TGTGCCATCAGTGAGCCGGGGACGGTCTATGGCTACACCTTC

j_gene: TRBJ1-5
v_gene: TRBV30
d_gene: NA
abundance: NA
CDR3aa: CAWSVRGGYQPQHF
CDR3nt: TGTGCCTGGAGTGTACGTGGGGGCTATCAGCCCCAGCATTTT

j_gene: TRBJ2-1
v_gene: TRBV6-2/TRBV6-3
d_gene: NA
abundance: many
CDR3aa: CASSYYSSYNEQFF
CDR3nt: TGTGCCAGCAGTTACTATTCCTCCTACAATGAGCAGTTCTTC

j_gene: TRBJ2-1
v_gene: TRBV9
d_gene: TRBD2
abundance: many
CDR3aa: CASSVGLLAGVEQFF
CDR3nt: TGTGCCAGCAGCGTAGGGTTATTAGCGGGAGTTGAGCAGTTCTTC

j_gene: TRBJ1-1
v_gene: TRBV6-2/TRBV6-3
d_gene: NA
abundance: many
CDR3aa: CASSRSYPNTEAFF
CDR3nt: TGTGCCAGCAGTCGATCGTACCCGAACACTGAAGCTTTCTTT

j_gene: TRBJ2-3
v_gene: TRBV7-8
d_gene: NA
abundance: many
CDR3aa: CASSFDRTDSDTQYF
CDR3nt: TGTGCCAGCAGCTTTGACAGGACGGATTCGGATACGCAGTATTTT

j_gene: TRBJ2-3
v_gene: TRBV11-2
d_gene: TRBD2
abundance: few
CDR3aa: CASSLLAGERDTQYF
CDR3nt: TGTGCCAGCAGCCTACTAGCGGGAGAAAGAGATACGCAGTATTTT

j_gene: TRBJ2-5
v_gene: TRBV18
d_gene: NA
abundance: many
CDR3aa: CASSVGGIQETQYF
CDR3nt: TGTGCCAGCTCAGTCGGGGGAATCCAAGAGACCCAGTACTTC

j_gene: TRBJ2-7
v_gene: TRBV4-3
d_gene: TRBD2
abundance: many
CDR3aa: CASSRLAGGREQYF
CDR3nt: TGCGCCAGCAGCCGACTAGCGGGAGGTAGGGAGCAGTACTTC

j_gene: TRBJ2-6
v_gene: TRBV3-1
d_gene: TRBD1
abundance: NA
CDR3aa: CASSPGVGQGAGANVLTF
CDR3nt: TGTGCCAGCAGCCCTGGGGTTGGACAGGGCGCTGGGGCCAACGTCCTGACTTTC

j_gene: TRBJ1-6
v_gene: TRBV6-2/TRBV6-3
d_gene: NA
abundance: NA
CDR3aa: CASTSDRSNSPLHF
CDR3nt: TGTGCCAGCACCTCTGACAGGAGCAATTCACCCCTCCACTTT

j_gene: TRBJ2-1
v_gene: TRBV6-4
d_gene: NA
abundance: few
CDR3aa: CASSEDSSYNEQFF
CDR3nt: TGTGCCAGCAGTGAAGACAGCTCCTACAATGAGCAGTTCTTC

j_gene: TRBJ2-2
v_gene: TRBV20-1
d_gene: TRBD2
abundance: NA
CDR3aa: CSDRERTRGKTVGGELFF
CDR3nt: TGCAGTGATAGAGAAAGGACTAGAGGGAAGACAGTAGGCGGGGAGCTGTTTTTT

j_gene: TRBJ2-2
v_gene: TRBV3-1
d_gene: NA
abundance: NA
CDR3aa: CASSPTNTGELFF
CDR3nt: TGTGCCAGCAGCCCCACGAACACCGGGGAGCTGTTTTTT

j_gene: TRBJ2-7
v_gene: TRBV7-4
d_gene: TRBD2
abundance: few
CDR3aa: CASSLTSGRAYEQYF
CDR3nt: TGTGCCAGCAGCTTGACTAGCGGGAGGGCCTACGAGCAGTACTTC

j_gene: TRBJ2-1
v_gene: TRBV5-4
d_gene: NA
abundance: few
CDR3aa: CASSRANNEQFF
CDR3nt: TGTGCCAGCAGCCGGGCGAACAATGAGCAGTTCTTC

j_gene: TRBJ2-5
v_gene: TRBV7-9
d_gene: NA
abundance: many
CDR3aa: CASSFMFVETQYF
CDR3nt: TGTGCCAGCAGCTTCATGTTTGTGGAGACCCAGTACTTC

j_gene: TRBJ2-6
v_gene: TRBV2
d_gene: NA
abundance: medium-sized
CDR3aa: CASSSSSGANVLTF
CDR3nt: TGTGCCAGCAGCAGTTCCTCTGGGGCCAACGTCCTGACTTTC

j_gene: TRBJ2-7
v_gene: TRBV3-1
d_gene: NA
abundance: few
CDR3aa: CASSQVCMGSDEQYF
CDR3nt: TGTGCCAGCAGCCAGGTGTGTATGGGGAGCGACGAGCAGTACTTC

j_gene: TRBJ2-1
v_gene: TRBV6-2/TRBV6-3
d_gene: NA
abundance: many
CDR3aa: CASGPKGYEQFF
CDR3nt: TGTGCCAGCGGCCCGAAAGGCTATGAGCAGTTCTTC

j_gene: TRBJ1-3
v_gene: TRBV13
d_gene: NA
abundance: many
CDR3aa: CASSFSSSGNTIYF
CDR3nt: TGTGCCAGCAGCTTTAGTAGCTCTGGAAACACCATATATTTT